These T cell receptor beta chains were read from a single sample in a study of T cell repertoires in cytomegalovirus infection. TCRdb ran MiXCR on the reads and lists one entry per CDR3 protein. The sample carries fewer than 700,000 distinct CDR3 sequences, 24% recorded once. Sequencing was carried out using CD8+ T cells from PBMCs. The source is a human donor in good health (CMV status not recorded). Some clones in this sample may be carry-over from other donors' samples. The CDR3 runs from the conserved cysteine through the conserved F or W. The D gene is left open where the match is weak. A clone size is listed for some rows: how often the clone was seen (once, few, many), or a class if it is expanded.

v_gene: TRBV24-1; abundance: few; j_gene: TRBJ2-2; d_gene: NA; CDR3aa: CATSDLRADTGELFF; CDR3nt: TGTGCCACCAGTGATTTGAGGGCAGACACCGGGGAGCTGTTTTTT
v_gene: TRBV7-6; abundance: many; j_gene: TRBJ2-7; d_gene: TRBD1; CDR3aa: CASSGRDRDYEQYF; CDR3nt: TGTGCCAGCAGCGGCCGGGACAGGGACTACGAGCAGTACTTC
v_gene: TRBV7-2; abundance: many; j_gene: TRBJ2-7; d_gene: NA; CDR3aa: CASSPDRRAAETYEQYF; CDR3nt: TGTGCCAGCAGCCCCGACCGTAGGGCGGCCGAAACCTACGAGCAGTACTTC
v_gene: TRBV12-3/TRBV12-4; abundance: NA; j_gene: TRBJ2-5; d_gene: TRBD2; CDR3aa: CVSSLEEGTTSYQETQYF; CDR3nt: TGTGTCAGCAGTTTAGAAGAGGGGACTACCTCGTACCAAGAGACCCAGTACTTC
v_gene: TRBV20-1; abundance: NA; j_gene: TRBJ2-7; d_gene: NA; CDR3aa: CSATASAGYEQYF; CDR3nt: TGCAGTGCTACCGCGAGCGCAGGCTACGAGCAGTACTTC
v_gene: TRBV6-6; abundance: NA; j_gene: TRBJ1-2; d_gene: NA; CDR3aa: CASSQATRGRLLHGYTF; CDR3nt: TGTGCCAGCAGTCAAGCCACAAGAGGACGGCTCCTCCATGGCTACACCTTC
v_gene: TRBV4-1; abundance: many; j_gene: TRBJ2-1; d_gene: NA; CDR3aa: CASNPMGGHAYNEQFF; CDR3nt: TGCGCCAGCAACCCGATGGGGGGACATGCGTACAATGAGCAGTTCTTC
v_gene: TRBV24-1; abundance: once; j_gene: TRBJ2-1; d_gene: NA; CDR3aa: CATSETPGSYNEQFF; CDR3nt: TGTGCCACCAGCGAAACCCCGGGAAGTTACAATGAGCAGTTCTTC
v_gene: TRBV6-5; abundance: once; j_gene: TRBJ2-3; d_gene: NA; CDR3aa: CANSLFAGLPPDTQYF; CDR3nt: TGTGCCAACAGTTTGTTCGCGGGACTGCCGCCAGATACGCAGTATTTT
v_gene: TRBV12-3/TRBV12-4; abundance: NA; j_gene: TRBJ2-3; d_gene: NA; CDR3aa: CASSLSLVGDTQYF; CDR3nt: TGTGCCAGCAGTTTATCCTTAGTCGGGGATACGCAGTATTTT
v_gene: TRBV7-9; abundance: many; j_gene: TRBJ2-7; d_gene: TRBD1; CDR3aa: CASSSRDRGISYEQYF; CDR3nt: TGTGCCAGCAGCTCCAGGGACAGGGGAATCTCCTACGAGCAGTACTTC
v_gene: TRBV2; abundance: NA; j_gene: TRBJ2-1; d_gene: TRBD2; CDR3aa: CASRLPGGNYNEQFF; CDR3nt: TGTGCCAGCAGGCTTCCGGGAGGGAACTACAATGAGCAGTTCTTC
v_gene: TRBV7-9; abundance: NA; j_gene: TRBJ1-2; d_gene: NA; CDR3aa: CATTASTRLYGYTF; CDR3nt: TGTGCCACCACCGCTAGCACCCGACTCTATGGCTACACCTTC
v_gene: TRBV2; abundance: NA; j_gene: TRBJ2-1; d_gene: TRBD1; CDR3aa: CASPLQGEFF; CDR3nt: TGTGCCAGCCCGCTCCAGGGGGAGTTCTTC
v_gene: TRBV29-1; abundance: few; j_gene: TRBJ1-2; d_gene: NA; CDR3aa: CSVPPGHGYGYTF; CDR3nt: TGCAGCGTTCCCCCCGGACACGGGTATGGCTACACCTTC
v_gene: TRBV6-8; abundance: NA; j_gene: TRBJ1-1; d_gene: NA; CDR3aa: CASRSGPPKLAFF; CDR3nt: TGTGCCAGCAGGTCGGGACCCCCGAAGTTAGCTTTCTTT
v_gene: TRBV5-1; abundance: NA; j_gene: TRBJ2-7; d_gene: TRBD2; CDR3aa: CASRQELGLAYEQYF; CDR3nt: TGCGCCAGCAGGCAGGAGTTGGGACTAGCCTACGAGCAGTACTTC
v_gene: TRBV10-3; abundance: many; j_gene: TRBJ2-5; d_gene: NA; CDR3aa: CAISEFRDQETQYF; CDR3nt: TGTGCCATCAGTGAGTTTCGGGACCAAGAGACCCAGTACTTC
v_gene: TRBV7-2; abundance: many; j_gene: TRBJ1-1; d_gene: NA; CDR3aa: CASSLTPINTEAFF; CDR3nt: TGTGCCAGCAGCTTAACTCCCATTAACACTGAAGCTTTCTTT
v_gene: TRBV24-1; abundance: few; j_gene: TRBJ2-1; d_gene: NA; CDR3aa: CATSPEGVGNEQFF; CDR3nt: TGTGCCACCAGCCCTGAGGGGGTAGGGAATGAGCAGTTCTTC
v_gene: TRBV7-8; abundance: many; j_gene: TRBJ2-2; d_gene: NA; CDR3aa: CASSFGRNTGELFF; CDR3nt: TGTGCCAGCAGCTTTGGGAGGAACACCGGGGAGCTGTTTTTT
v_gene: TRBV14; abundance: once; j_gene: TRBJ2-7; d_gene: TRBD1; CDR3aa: CASSQDRGREQYF; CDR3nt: TGTGCCAGCAGCCAAGACAGGGGGCGTGAGCAGTACTTC
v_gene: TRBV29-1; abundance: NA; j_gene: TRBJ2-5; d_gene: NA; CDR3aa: CSVELQGGQETQYF; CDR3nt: TGCAGCGTTGAATTACAGGGAGGGCAAGAGACCCAGTACTTC
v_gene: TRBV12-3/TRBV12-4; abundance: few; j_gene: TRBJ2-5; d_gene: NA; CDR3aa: CASSLVGKETQYF; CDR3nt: TGTGCCAGCAGTTTAGTTGGGAAAGAGACCCAGTACTTC
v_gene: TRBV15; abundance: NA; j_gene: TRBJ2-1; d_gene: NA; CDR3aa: CATSMGGFGNEQFF; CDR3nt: TGTGCCACCAGCATGGGGGGTTTTGGCAATGAGCAGTTCTTC
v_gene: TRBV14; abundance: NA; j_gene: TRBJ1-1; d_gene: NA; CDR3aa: CASSQSKGGPLAAFF; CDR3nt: TGTGCCAGCAGCCAATCAAAGGGAGGTCCCCTGGCAGCTTTCTTT
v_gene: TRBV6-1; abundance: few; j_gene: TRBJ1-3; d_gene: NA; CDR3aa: CASSEEGSRYNTIYF; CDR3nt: TGTGCCAGCAGTGAAGAGGGGTCTCGGTACAACACCATATATTTT
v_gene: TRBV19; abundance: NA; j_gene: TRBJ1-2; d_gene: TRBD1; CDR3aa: CASSTDPGQYYGYTF; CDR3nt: TGTGCCAGTAGTACCGATCCGGGACAGTACTATGGCTACACCTTC
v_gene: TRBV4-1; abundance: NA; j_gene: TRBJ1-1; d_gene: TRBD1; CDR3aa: CASTQDRDDTEAFF; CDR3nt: TGCGCCAGCACACAGGACAGGGACGACACTGAAGCTTTCTTT
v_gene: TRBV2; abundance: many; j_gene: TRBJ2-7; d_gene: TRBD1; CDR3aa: CASRAGTGDLYEQYF; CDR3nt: TGTGCCAGCAGAGCCGGGACAGGGGATCTCTACGAGCAGTACTTC
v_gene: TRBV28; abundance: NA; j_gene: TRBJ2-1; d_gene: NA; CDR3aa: CASGFEQFF; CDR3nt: TGTGCCAGCGGGTTTGAGCAGTTCTTC
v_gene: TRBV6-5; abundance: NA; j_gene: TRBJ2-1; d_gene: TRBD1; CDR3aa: CASSYFAGTGKGNEQFF; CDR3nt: TGTGCCAGCAGTTACTTCGCCGGGACAGGGAAAGGCAATGAGCAGTTCTTC
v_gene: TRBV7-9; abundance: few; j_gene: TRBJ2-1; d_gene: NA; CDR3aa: CASSSALQGLPGDEQFF; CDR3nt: TGTGCCAGCAGCTCAGCTCTTCAGGGTCTCCCCGGAGATGAGCAGTTCTTC
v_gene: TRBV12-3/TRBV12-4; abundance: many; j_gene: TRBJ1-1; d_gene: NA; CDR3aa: CASSFGAGTEAFF; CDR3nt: TGTGCCAGCAGTTTCGGAGCTGGCACTGAAGCTTTCTTT
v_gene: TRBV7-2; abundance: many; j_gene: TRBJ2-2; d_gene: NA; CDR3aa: CATTYEPSNTGELFF; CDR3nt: TGTGCCACTACCTACGAGCCGTCGAACACCGGGGAGCTGTTTTTT
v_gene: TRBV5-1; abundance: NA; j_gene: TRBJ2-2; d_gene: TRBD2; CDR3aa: CASSLGWLQAGGRAYDDTGELFF; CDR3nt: TGCGCCAGCAGCTTGGGCTGGCTACAAGCGGGGGGCCGCGCCTATGACGACACCGGGGAGCTGTTTTTT
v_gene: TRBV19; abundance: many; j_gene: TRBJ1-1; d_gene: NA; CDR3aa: CASNDGRNTEAFF; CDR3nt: TGTGCCAGTAATGATGGCCGGAACACTGAAGCTTTCTTT
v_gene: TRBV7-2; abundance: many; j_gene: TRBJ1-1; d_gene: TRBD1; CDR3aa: CASSFITGDTEAFF; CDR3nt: TGTGCCAGCAGCTTTATTACAGGGGACACTGAAGCTTTCTTT
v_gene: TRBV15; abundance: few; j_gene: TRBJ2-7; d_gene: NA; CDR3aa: CATSRDSPEQYF; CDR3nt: TGTGCCACCAGCAGAGATTCCCCAGAGCAGTACTTC
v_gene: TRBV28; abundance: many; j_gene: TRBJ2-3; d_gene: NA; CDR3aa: CASSLVGDRDTQYF; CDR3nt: TGTGCCAGCAGTTTAGTAGGGGACCGAGATACGCAGTATTTT
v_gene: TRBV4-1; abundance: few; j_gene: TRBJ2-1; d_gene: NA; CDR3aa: CASSQIGAADNEQFF; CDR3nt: TGCGCCAGCAGCCAGATAGGGGCAGCTGACAATGAGCAGTTCTTC
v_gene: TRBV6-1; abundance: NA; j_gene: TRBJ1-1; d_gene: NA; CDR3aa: CASSERALGTEAFF; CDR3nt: TGTGCCAGCAGTGAAAGGGCGTTGGGCACTGAAGCTTTCTTT
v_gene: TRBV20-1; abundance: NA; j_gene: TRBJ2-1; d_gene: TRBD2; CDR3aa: CSATGLAGGPDNEQFF; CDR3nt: TGCAGTGCCACGGGACTAGCGGGGGGGCCCGACAATGAGCAGTTCTTC
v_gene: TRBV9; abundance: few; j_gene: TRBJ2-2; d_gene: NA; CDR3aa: CASSVDYRNTGELFF; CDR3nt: TGTGCCAGCAGCGTAGACTACAGGAACACCGGGGAGCTGTTTTTT
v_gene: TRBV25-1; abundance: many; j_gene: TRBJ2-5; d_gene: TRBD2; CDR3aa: CASSLTSELQETQYF; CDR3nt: TGTGCCAGCAGCCTGACTAGCGAGCTCCAAGAGACCCAGTACTTC
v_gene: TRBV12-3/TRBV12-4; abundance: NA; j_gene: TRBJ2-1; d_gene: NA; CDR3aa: CASRARTAYNEQFF; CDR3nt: TGTGCCAGCAGGGCTCGGACAGCCTACAATGAGCAGTTCTTC
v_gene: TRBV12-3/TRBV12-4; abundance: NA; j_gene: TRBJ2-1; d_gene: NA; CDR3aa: CASRAGLYNEQFF; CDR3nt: TGTGCCAGCAGGGCGGGACTCTACAATGAGCAGTTCTTC
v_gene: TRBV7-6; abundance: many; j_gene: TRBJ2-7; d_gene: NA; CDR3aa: CASSLGGAGSPYEQYF; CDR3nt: TGTGCCAGCAGCTTAGGAGGGGCAGGGAGCCCCTACGAGCAGTACTTC
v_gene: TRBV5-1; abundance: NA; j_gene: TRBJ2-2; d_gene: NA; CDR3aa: CATTDTGELFF; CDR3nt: TGCGCCACCACTGACACCGGGGAGCTGTTTTTT
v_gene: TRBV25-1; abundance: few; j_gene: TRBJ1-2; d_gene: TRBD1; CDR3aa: CASSEYFEDRGTYGYTF; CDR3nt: TGTGCCAGCAGTGAATATTTCGAGGACAGGGGAACCTATGGCTACACCTTC
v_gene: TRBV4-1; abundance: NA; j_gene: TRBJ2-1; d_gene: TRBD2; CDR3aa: CASSLPPALAAGYNEQFF; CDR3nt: TGCGCCAGCAGCCTCCCGCCCGCTCTAGCGGCTGGTTACAATGAGCAGTTCTTC
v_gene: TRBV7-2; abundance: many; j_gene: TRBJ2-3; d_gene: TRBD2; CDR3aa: CANGGDTQYF; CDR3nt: TGTGCCAACGGGGGGGATACGCAGTATTTT
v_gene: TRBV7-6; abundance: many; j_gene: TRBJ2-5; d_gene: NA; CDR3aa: CASSLEGGETQYF; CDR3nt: TGTGCCAGCAGCTTAGAAGGGGGAGAGACCCAGTACTTC
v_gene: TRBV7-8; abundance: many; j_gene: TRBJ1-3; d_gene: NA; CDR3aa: CASSFLGARNTIYF; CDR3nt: TGTGCCAGCAGCTTCCTGGGGGCGAGGAACACCATATATTTT
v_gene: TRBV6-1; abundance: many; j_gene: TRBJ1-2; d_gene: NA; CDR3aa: CASSRGYLYGYTF; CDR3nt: TGTGCCAGCAGCCGGGGGTATCTCTATGGCTACACCTTC
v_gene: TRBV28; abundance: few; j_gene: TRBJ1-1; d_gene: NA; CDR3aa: CASSLRLGNTEAFF; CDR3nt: TGTGCCAGCAGTTTGAGATTAGGAAACACTGAAGCTTTCTTT
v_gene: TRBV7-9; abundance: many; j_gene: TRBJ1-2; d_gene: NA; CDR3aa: CASSFPAIYGYTF; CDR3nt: TGTGCCAGCAGCTTTCCGGCTATTTATGGCTACACCTTC
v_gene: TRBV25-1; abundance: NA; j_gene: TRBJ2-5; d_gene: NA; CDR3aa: CASSEYGTRGETQYF; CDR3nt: TGTGCCAGCAGTGAATACGGGACGCGGGGTGAGACCCAGTACTTC
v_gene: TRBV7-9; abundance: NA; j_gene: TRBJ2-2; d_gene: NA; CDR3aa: CASSLPIWDTFTGELFF; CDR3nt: TGTGCCAGCAGCTTACCGATATGGGACACCTTCACCGGGGAGCTGTTTTTT